These 15 T cell receptor beta chains originate from one sample sequenced in a study of early T cells in non-severe SARS-CoV-2 infection. TCRdb called the 5' RACE reads again in MiXCR, with one record for every CDR3 protein. This sample has about 28,000 distinct CDR3 sequences, with roughly 4.6% found just once. Sample: whole blood, taken at baseline. Every receptor here comes from an adult who was a healthcare worker with PCR-confirmed SARS-CoV-2 infection or an uninfected control (not recorded which).

This clonotype has ten or more counts. This chain uses TRBV7-2 with TRBJ1-3; D call uncertain. Germline V gene sequence: CDR1 SGHTA, CDR2 FQGNSA. Trimming stripped 5 bases from V and 0 bases from J, with 11 bases between. This CDR3 is 15 amino acids long. The CDR3 sequence: CASSHTGPSGNTIYF. The CDR3 DNA sequence: TGTGCCAGCAGCCACACTGGCCCCTCTGGAAACACCATATATTTT.

In its sample, this clonotype was seen a few times. V usage is TRBV5-1 and J usage is TRBJ2-7; D might be TRBD1 (6 bases). The V gene's germline CDR1 is SGHRS and CDR2 YFSETQ. The CDR3 runs 14 residues. V lost 4 bases and J lost 3, with 14 bases in between. The CDR3 sequence is CASSPGSDSYEQYF. The CDR3, as DNA: TGCGCCAGCAGCCCTGGATCGGACAGCTACGAGCAGTACTTC.

This clonotype was detected a few times. The chain links TRBV7-2 to TRBJ2-5; no definite D call. Germline assignment: CDR1 SGHTA and CDR2 FQGNSA. This CDR3 is built from 13 residues. Trimming removed 1 base at V and 5 bases at J, with 8 bases between. The CDR3 is CASSLEGRETQYF. In nucleotides, the CDR3 is TGTGCCAGCAGCTTAGAGGGCAGGGAGACCCAGTACTTC.

The V and J genes are TRBV29-1 and TRBJ1-1; tentative D call: TRBD1 (5 bases). The CDR3 is made up of 11 amino acids. V lost 2 bases to trimming and J lost 11 bases, with 12 bases between them. Per germline, CDR1 SQVTM and CDR2 ANQGSEA. CDR3 in DNA: TGCAGCGTTGAATTGGACAAACGGGCTTTCTTT. It translates to CSVELDKRAFF.

In this sample, this clonotype turned up a few times. Sequence at one end of the junction differs from germline and may be a read error. The CDR3 loop is CAIGEPSGNVNEQFF. The DNA for the CDR3 is TGTGCCATCGGTGAGCCTAGCGGGAACGTCAATGAGCAGTTCTTC. The chain recombines TRBV10-3 with TRBJ2-1; 9 bases agree with TRBD2. Per germline, CDR1 ENHRY and CDR2 SYGVKD. This CDR3 is built from 15 residues.

This clonotype was detected ten times or more. The CDR3 protein is CASSEWGDGGELFF. CDR3 in DNA: TGTGCCAGCAGTGAGTGGGGGGACGGCGGGGAGCTGTTTTTT. This chain links TRBV2 with TRBJ2-2; weak D call: TRBD2 (6 bases). Germline lookup yields CDR1 SNHLY and CDR2 FYNNEI. V was pared by 3 bases and J by 7 bases, with 12 bases between. The CDR3 extends over 14 amino acids.

This clonotype appeared many times. The rearrangement joins TRBV19 to TRBJ1-1; D remains unclear. From germline, CDR1 is LNHDA and CDR2 SQIVND (reference sequence). The CDR3 spans 10 residues. Trimming pared 7 bases from V and 11 bases from J, leaving 11 bases between. CDR3: CASIQRRAFF. The CDR3 DNA reads TGTGCCAGTATCCAACGGCGCGCTTTCTTT. Based on the CDR3 plus reference TRBV19 and TRBJ1-1, the full variable domain is DGGITQSPKYLFRKEGQNVTLSCEQNLNHDAMYWYRQDPGQGLRLIYYSQIVNDFQKGDIAEGYSVSREKKESFPLTVTSAQKNPTAFYLCASIQRRAFFGQGTRLTVV.

This clonotype was detected only a few times. This chain uses TRBV4-1 with TRBJ2-1; no clear D. Trimming took 0 bases from V and 6 from J, leaving 15 bases between them. The CDR3 totals 16 residues. In germline, CDR1 is MGHRA, CDR2 YSYEKL. The CDR3 here is CASSQEGYRPRNEQFF. CDR3 nucleotide sequence: TGCGCCAGCAGCCAAGAAGGGTATCGGCCCCGCAATGAGCAGTTCTTC.

This clonotype was recorded many times. The gene calls are TRBV27 and TRBJ2-2; possible D gene TRBD2, 6 bases. The CDR3 covers 16 residues. Trimming stripped 5 bases from V and 4 bases from J, with 17 bases between. Germline values: CDR1 MNHEY, CDR2 SMNVEV (reference sequence). The CDR3 bases are TGTGCCAGCAGTCGGCGTCAGACTAGTGTCACCGGGGAGCTGTTTTTT. Translated, it gives CASSRRQTSVTGELFF.

This clonotype was seen more than once but under ten times. One base away lies a much larger clone, so this may be a sequencing read error. V usage is TRBV9 and J usage is TRBJ2-5; 7 positions agree with TRBD2. CDR3 size: 15 residues. From germline, CDR1 is SGDLS and CDR2 YYNGEE. The CDR3 DNA reads as TGTGCCAGCAGCAGAACCGGGGAGGGTTCAGAGTCCCAGTACTTC. As protein: CASSRTGEGSESQYF. Together with reference TRBV9 and TRBJ2-5, the CDR3 gives the full variable domain: DSGVTQTPKHLITATGQRVTLRCSPRSGDLSVYWYQQSLDQGLQFLIQYYNGEERAKGNILERFSAQQFPDLHSELNLSSLELGDSALYFCASSRTGEGSESQYFGPGTRLLVL.

This clonotype was counted ten times or more. The chain recombines TRBV10-1 with TRBJ2-7; D might be TRBD2 (6 bases). V lost 0 bases to trimming and J lost 7 bases, with 16 bases between them. Germline CDR1 and CDR2: WNHNN and SYGVQD (reference sequence). The CDR3 contains 15 residues. CDR3 loop: CASSESGTALGEQYF. The DNA for the CDR3 is TGCGCCAGCAGTGAGTCGGGGACTGCCCTGGGGGAGCAGTACTTC.

This clonotype showed up many times. The J gene is TRBJ2-1, the V gene TRBV6-2 or TRBV6-3; no definite D call. The CDR3 totals 15 residues. Germline lookup yields CDR1 MNHEY and CDR2 SVGEGT. V dropped 5 bases and J dropped 0 bases, with 11 bases sitting between them. The chain's CDR3 is CASSRTVSSYNEQFF. CDR3 DNA sequence: TGTGCCAGCAGTCGTACAGTGAGCTCCTACAATGAGCAGTTCTTC.

This clonotype has ten or more counts. The chain has TRBV7-8 and TRBJ2-3, with D possibly matching TRBD2 (6 bases). The germline V and J ends were trimmed by 5 bases and 3 bases, with 15 bases remaining between them. CDR1 and CDR2 (germline): SGHVS, FQNEAQ. The CDR3 contains 15 residues. DNA for the CDR3: TGTGCCAGCAGCCGGAGGGTGGCGGGGACAGATACGCAGTATTTT. Protein product: CASSRRVAGTDTQYF.

This clonotype has at least ten counts. The gene calls are TRBV29-1 and TRBJ2-2, with 7 bases matching TRBD2. Germline CDR1 reads SQVTM; CDR2 reads ANQGSEA. V gave up 6 bases and J gave up 3 bases; unmatched junction bases: 4. CDR3 length: 13 residues. CDR3 amino acids: CSVTREDTGELFF. CDR3 in DNA: TGCAGCGTCACCCGGGAGGACACCGGGGAGCTGTTTTTT.

This clonotype was found many times. The chain's CDR3 is CSATGNHYGYTF. CDR3 nucleotides: TGCAGTGCTACAGGGAACCACTATGGCTACACCTTC. The chain links TRBV20-1 to TRBJ1-2, with a possible D match to TRBD1 (5 bases). CDR1 and CDR2 (germline): DFQATT, SNEGSKA (reference sequence). The CDR3 loop spans 12 amino acids. The V and J ends lost 4 bases and 3 bases respectively, with 9 bases between them.